This T cell receptor (beta chain) comes out of a study of blood T cells in healthy people across ages. About the study: Per two T cells, template switching captured roughly one barcoded beta molecule.

For the second PCR, which ran for about 6 to 11 cycles, a sample-barcoded 5' primer and a J-beta primer mix were used. TCRdb fed the 5' RACE reads into MiXCR, producing one record per CDR3 protein. The data show under 750,000 distinct CDR3 sequences, with around half seen just once and around 24% held by the top ten. This clonotype has only a few counts. The CDR3 loop spans 18 amino acids. The V gene's germline CDR1 is LGHNA and CDR2 YSLEER. With V trimmed by 3 bases and J by 3 bases, 13 bases remained unmatched. The gene calls are TRBV4-3 and TRBJ2-1, with 8 bases lining up with TRBD2. The sequence was obtained from an elderly man in good health. The sequencing input was blood. CDR3 sequence: CASSHPTALRGVYNEQFF. The DNA of the CDR3 is TGCGCCAGCAGCCATCCAACGGCGCTGCGGGGGGTCTACAATGAGCAGTTCTTC.